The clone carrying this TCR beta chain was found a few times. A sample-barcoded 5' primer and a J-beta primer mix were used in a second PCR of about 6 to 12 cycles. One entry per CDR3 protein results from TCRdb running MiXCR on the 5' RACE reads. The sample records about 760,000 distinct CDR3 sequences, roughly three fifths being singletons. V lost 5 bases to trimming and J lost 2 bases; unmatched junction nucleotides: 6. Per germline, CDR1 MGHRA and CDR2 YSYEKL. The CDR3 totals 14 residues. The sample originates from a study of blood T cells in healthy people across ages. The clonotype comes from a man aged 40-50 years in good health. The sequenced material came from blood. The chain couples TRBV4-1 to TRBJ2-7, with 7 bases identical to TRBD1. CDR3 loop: CASSYRGRTYEQYF. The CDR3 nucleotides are TGCGCCAGCAGCTACAGGGGCCGAACCTACGAGCAGTACTTC.